One sample yielded the 12 T cell receptor beta chains listed below, sequenced in a study of hypomethylating agent response in myelodysplastic syndrome. The assay was immunoSEQ multiplex PCR, and TCRdb's table has in-frame clones only and misses some. The sample records about 5,400 clones, approximately 87% being singletons. This specimen was bone marrow, taken before or after starting hypomethylating agent treatment for myelodysplastic syndrome (not recorded which). These receptors were taken from a human donor with myelodysplastic syndrome.

CDR3 coding DNA: TGCAGCGTTGAAGGGGTGGAGTACGACAGGGAGGCCGATACGCAGTATTTT. As protein: CSVEGVEYDREADTQYF. This sequence joins TRBV29-1 and TRBJ2-3; tentative D call: TRBD1 (7 bases). V was cut by 1 base and J by 6 bases, with 23 bases left in between. The CDR3 is made up of 17 amino acids. CDR1 is SQVTM, CDR2 ANQGSEA, per germline.

The V and J genes are TRBV5-6 and TRBJ1-5; 8 bases align to TRBD1. The CDR3 contains 15 residues. In germline, CDR1 is SGHDT, CDR2 YYEEEE. V gave up 0 bases and J gave up 5 bases; unmatched junction bases: 4. CDR3 bases: TGTGCCAGCAGCTTGGCCGGACAGGGCTATCAGCCCCAGCATTTT. It is translated as CASSLAGQGYQPQHF.

This chain links TRBV5-1 with TRBJ2-5; D call uncertain. V was clipped by 1 base and J by 1 base, with 8 bases between them. This CDR3 has 14 amino acids. Germline V gives CDR1 SGHRS, CDR2 YFSETQ. The DNA for the CDR3 is TGCGCCAGCAGCTTGCAAGGGTTCCAAGAGACCCAGTACTTC. Encoded protein: CASSLQGFQETQYF.

V and J are TRBV6-4 and TRBJ2-1, with 7 bases aligning to TRBD2. The germline V gene has CDR1 MRHNA and CDR2 SNTAGT. The trim removed 10 bases at V and 4 bases at J, leaving 22 bases unmatched. This CDR3 region has 18 residues. The CDR3 nucleotides read TGTGCCATTTCTCTCGGACTAGTTATAACCGGCTCGTACAATGAGCAGTTCTTC. Residues: CAISLGLVITGSYNEQFF.

This chain connects TRBV6-5 to TRBJ2-7, with TRBD1 matching 7 bases. J gave up 5 bases and V 6 bases, and 7 bases lay outside the gene matches. From germline, CDR1 is MNHEY and CDR2 SVGAGI. This CDR3 has 13 amino acids. DNA for the CDR3: TGTGCCAGCAGAGAGGACAGGACCCACGAGCAGTACTTC. Translating gives CASREDRTHEQYF.

The chain combines TRBV18 with TRBJ2-7; D uncertain. Per the germline V gene, CDR1 is KGHSH and CDR2 is LQKENI. The CDR3 is 13 residues long. V lost 2 bases and J lost 5, with 10 bases in between. The CDR3: CASSPGVGNEQYF. In DNA, the CDR3 is TGTGCCAGCTCACCAGGGGTCGGTAACGAGCAGTACTTC.

The sample holds a few counts of this clone. The chain joins TRBV7-6 to TRBJ2-7; D is possibly TRBD1 (6 bases). This CDR3 is built from 13 residues. Germline CDR1 and CDR2: SGHVS and FNYEAQ. V lost 5 bases, J lost 5 bases, and 13 bases lay in between. The CDR3 reads CASSLYQGNEQYF. The CDR3, as DNA: TGTGCCAGCAGCCTCTATCAGGGGAACGAGCAGTACTTC.

J is TRBJ2-1 and V is TRBV19, with a weak D call TRBD1 (5 bases). The V gene's germline CDR1 is LNHDA and CDR2 SQIVND (reference sequence). The V end was cut by 7 bases, the J end by 7 bases, with 17 bases between. This CDR3 is 14 amino acids long. CDR3 region: CASNPQGVGNEQFF. The CDR3 region has the DNA TGTGCCAGTAACCCTCAGGGTGTCGGGAATGAGCAGTTCTTC.

The rearrangement joins TRBV27 to TRBJ1-5; D unclear. The CDR3 contains 14 residues. Germline assignment: CDR1 MNHEY and CDR2 SMNVEV (reference sequence). Trimming took off 2 bases at V and 4 bases at J, with 9 bases between the two ends. In DNA, the CDR3 is TGTGCCAGCAGTTTACTGGGCGATAATCAGCCCCAGCATTTT. Translation: CASSLLGDNQPQHF.

This clone occurred once. The rearrangement links TRBV5-1 to TRBJ1-1; 9 nucleotides match TRBD1. In germline, CDR1 is SGHRS, CDR2 YFSETQ. V was clipped by 3 bases and J by 8 bases; unmatched bases: 2. There are 12 residues in the CDR3. The CDR3 coding sequence is TGCGCCAGCAGCTACGGGACAGGGGAAGCTTTCTTT. Amino acid sequence: CASSYGTGEAFF. Full variable domain (missing parts from reference TRBV5-1 and TRBJ1-1): KAGVTQTPRYLIKTRGQQVTLSCSPISGHRSVSWYQQTPGQGLQFLFEYFSETQRNKGNFPGRFSGRQFSNSRSEMNVSTLELGDSALYLCASSYGTGEAFFGQGTRLTVV.

On this clone itself: The conserved phenylalanine or tryptophan normally closing the CDR3 is absent here, so this likely arose from a read error. The DNA is omitted, as the CDR3 cannot be located on it reliably, and the CDR3 follows TCRdb's listing. This chain uses TRBV6-1 with TRBJ1-1. Per the germline V gene, CDR1 is MNHNS and CDR2 is SASEGT. The CDR3 region is 13 residues in length, termini included. The chain's CDR3 is CASSESSGASPMS.

The chain couples TRBV6-6 to TRBJ2-2, with unresolved D. V shed 1 base and J shed 6 bases, with 3 bases lying between them. This CDR3 comprises 12 residues. Germline V gene lookup returns CDR1 MNHNY and CDR2 SVGAGI (reference sequence). The CDR3 bases are TGTGCCAGCAGTTACTATCCCGGGGAGCTGTTTTTT. Translation: CASSYYPGELFF.